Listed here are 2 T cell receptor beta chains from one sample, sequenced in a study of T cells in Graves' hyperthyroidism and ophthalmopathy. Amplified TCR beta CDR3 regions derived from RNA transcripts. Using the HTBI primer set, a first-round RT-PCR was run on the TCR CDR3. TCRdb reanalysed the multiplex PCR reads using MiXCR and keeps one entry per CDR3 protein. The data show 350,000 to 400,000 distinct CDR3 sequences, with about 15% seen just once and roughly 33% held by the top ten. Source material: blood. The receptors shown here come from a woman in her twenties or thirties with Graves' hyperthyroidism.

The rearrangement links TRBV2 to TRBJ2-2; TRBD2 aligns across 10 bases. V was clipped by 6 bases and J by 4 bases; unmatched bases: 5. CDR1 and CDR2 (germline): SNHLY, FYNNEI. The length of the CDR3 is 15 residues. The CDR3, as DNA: TGTGCCAGCAGATTAGCGGGAGGTTCCACCGGGGAGCTGTTTTTT. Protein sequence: CASRLAGGSTGELFF.

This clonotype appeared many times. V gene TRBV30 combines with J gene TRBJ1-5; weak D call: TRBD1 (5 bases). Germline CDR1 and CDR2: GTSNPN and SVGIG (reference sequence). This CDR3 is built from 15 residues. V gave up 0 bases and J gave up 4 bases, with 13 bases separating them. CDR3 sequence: CAWSVEGQPNQPQHF. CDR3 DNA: TGTGCCTGGAGTGTAGAAGGACAACCAAATCAGCCCCAGCATTTT.